The 24 T cell receptor beta chains below were found in one sample sequenced in a study of CD8 T cells in ankylosing spondylitis. TCRdb itself ran the 5' RACE reads through MiXCR, one entry per CDR3 protein. The table shows approximately 180,000 distinct CDR3 sequences, with 15% to 20% occurring only once. The sample taken for sequencing was blood, either unsorted or a sorted T cell fraction (not recorded which). The receptors originated from a male donor aged 5 to 30 with ankylosing spondylitis or in good health (not recorded which).

This clonotype was seen ten or more times. The chain carries TRBV3-1 and TRBJ2-3, with unresolved D. V lost 0 bases, J lost 0 bases, and 10 bases lay in between. This CDR3 contains 16 residues. Germline V gene data show CDR1 as LGHDT and CDR2 as YNNKEL (reference sequence). The CDR3 sequence is CASSQDISDSTDTQYF. The CDR3, as DNA: TGTGCCAGCAGCCAAGATATCAGCGACAGCACAGATACGCAGTATTTT.

This clonotype has ten or more counts. V usage is TRBV24-1 and J usage is TRBJ2-1; the D is unclear. This CDR3 region has 13 residues. Trimming shortened V by 5 bases and J by 9 bases, and 13 bases separated the two germline ends. Germline V lookup: CDR1 KGHDR, CDR2 SFDVKD. CDR3 amino acids: CATSVGSYGEQFF. CDR3 in DNA: TGTGCCACCAGTGTAGGCTCCTATGGTGAGCAGTTCTTC.

This clonotype was counted at least ten times. V gene TRBV29-1 combines with J gene TRBJ1-2; 7 bases are shared with TRBD1. Losses at the gene ends were 7 bases for V and 5 bases for J; bases not matched to a gene: 4. This CDR3 is 11 amino acids long. CDR1 is SQVTM, CDR2 ANQGSEA, per germline. CDR3 loop: CSAQGSYGYTF. The CDR3 DNA sequence: TGCAGCGCACAGGGGTCGTATGGCTACACCTTC.

This clonotype was counted many times. The V and J genes are TRBV7-2 and TRBJ2-1; 7 positions agree with TRBD2. Germline assignment: CDR1 SGHTA and CDR2 FQGNSA. The CDR3 consists of 15 residues. Trimming removed 1 base from V and 4 bases from J; junction bases left unmatched: 4. CDR3 loop: CASSLDRGSYNEQFF. The CDR3 DNA reads TGTGCCAGCAGCTTAGATCGCGGGAGTTACAATGAGCAGTTCTTC. Using reference TRBV7-2 and TRBJ2-1 for the parts outside the CDR3, the full variable domain is GAGVSQSPSNKVTEKGKDVELRCDPISGHTALYWYRQSLGQGLEFLIYFQGNSAPDKSGLPSDRFSAERTGGSVSTLTIQRTQQEDSAVYLCASSLDRGSYNEQFFGPGTRLTVL.

This clonotype showed up many times. CDR3: CASSQGQGGSSEAFF. The CDR3 DNA sequence: TGTGCCAGCTCCCAAGGACAGGGGGGTTCTTCTGAAGCTTTCTTT. The chain uses TRBV18 and TRBJ1-1, with 10 positions matching TRBD1. The V gene end was trimmed by 6 bases and the J gene end by 6 bases; junction bases not matched to a gene: 10. The CDR3 contains 15 residues. Germline V CDR1 and CDR2: KGHSH, LQKENI.

J is TRBJ2-1 and V is TRBV20-1, with 9 bases aligning to TRBD2. This CDR3 spans 18 amino acids. Germline lookup yields CDR1 DFQATT and CDR2 SNEGSKA (reference sequence). V lost 5 bases and J lost 2; bases outside the gene matches: 16. CDR3 sequence: CSAGGSAGREGPYNEQFF. DNA of the CDR3: TGCAGTGCTGGAGGCTCCGCTGGGCGGGAGGGCCCCTACAATGAGCAGTTCTTC.

This clonotype was detected many times. The genes are TRBV12-3 or TRBV12-4 and TRBJ2-3; D is unresolved. The V end was cut by 6 bases, the J end by 2 bases, with 9 bases between. CDR3 length equals 13 residues. This CDR3 is CASRRPDTDTQYF. CDR3 bases: TGTGCCAGCAGGAGGCCTGACACAGATACGCAGTATTTT.

This clonotype was found many times. The V and J genes are TRBV9 and TRBJ2-7; weak D call: TRBD1 (6 bases). The CDR3 is 14 residues long. V was shortened by 1 base and J by 0 bases, with 8 bases between the two germline ends. The germline V gene encodes CDR1 SGDLS and CDR2 YYNGEE. CDR3 nucleotides: TGTGCCAGCAGCGTAAGGACAGCCTCCTACGAGCAGTACTTC. Its protein product is CASSVRTASYEQYF.

Many counts were recorded for this clonotype. The rearrangement uses TRBV29-1 and TRBJ2-1, with D hard to call. V was clipped by 3 bases and J by 3 bases, with 6 bases between them. Germline-derived CDR1 and CDR2 are SQVTM and ANQGSEA. The length of the CDR3 is 12 residues. The CDR3 region has the DNA TGCAGCGTTGAGACATACTACAATGAGCAGTTCTTC. Translating gives CSVETYYNEQFF.

This clonotype was picked up many times. V is TRBV20-1 and J is TRBJ2-6; D is uncertain. V gave up 0 bases and J gave up 4 bases, with 19 bases separating them. This CDR3 is built from 18 residues. Germline V gives CDR1 DFQATT, CDR2 SNEGSKA (reference sequence). CDR3 protein: CSARDRQLRFGGANVLTF. In DNA, the CDR3 is TGCAGTGCTAGAGATCGACAACTACGATTTGGCGGGGCCAACGTCCTGACTTTC.

This clonotype was counted at least ten times. The chain recombines TRBV20-1 with TRBJ2-1, with TRBD2 as a possible D gene (6 bases). The CDR3 loop spans 14 amino acids. V was shortened by 2 bases and J by 9 bases, with 17 bases between the two germline ends. From germline, CDR1 is DFQATT and CDR2 SNEGSKA (reference sequence). DNA for the CDR3: TGCAGTGCTAGAAGGACGGTACTAGCACGTGAGCAGTTCTTC. Its protein is CSARRTVLAREQFF.

The table lists this clonotype with a few counts. The J gene is TRBJ2-5, the V gene TRBV6-2 or TRBV6-3; TRBD1 matches at 9 bases. The germline V gene encodes CDR1 MNHEY and CDR2 SVGEGT. The V gene end was trimmed by 6 bases and the J gene end by 5 bases; junction bases not matched to a gene: 10. The CDR3 consists of 15 residues. For the CDR3, the DNA is TGTGCCAGCAGAACTACAGGGGGCATCGGGGAGACCCAGTACTTC. Its translation: CASRTTGGIGETQYF.

The chain couples TRBV7-2 to TRBJ2-5, with no clear D. Germline-derived CDR1 and CDR2 are SGHTA and FQGNSA. The CDR3 has 13 amino acids. The germline V and J ends were trimmed by 0 bases and 2 bases, with 4 bases remaining between them. The CDR3 sequence: CASSLARQETQYF. The CDR3, as DNA: TGTGCCAGCAGCTTAGCGCGGCAAGAGACCCAGTACTTC.

In its sample, this clonotype was seen many times. The rearrangement uses TRBV4-3 and TRBJ2-7; unclear D gene. This CDR3 spans 16 amino acids. In germline, CDR1 is LGHNA, CDR2 YSLEER. The V end was cut by 0 bases, the J end by 2 bases, with 14 bases between. The CDR3 nucleotides are TGCGCCAGCAGCCAAGAAGGGTACGGGCAACCCTACGAGCAGTACTTC. Amino acid sequence: CASSQEGYGQPYEQYF.

The rearrangement uses TRBV7-2 and TRBJ2-4, with D uncertain. Trimming shortened V by 5 bases and J by 1 base, and 18 bases separated the two germline ends. Per germline, CDR1 SGHTA and CDR2 FQGNSA. This CDR3 is 17 amino acids long. CDR3 in amino acids: CASSPQGVSQAKNIQYF. The CDR3 DNA is TGTGCCAGCAGCCCCCAAGGAGTGAGCCAGGCCAAAAACATTCAGTACTTC.

This chain links TRBV4-2 with TRBJ1-5; D gene ambiguous. The germline CDR1 and CDR2 sequences are LGHNA and YNFKEQ. The CDR3 spans 15 residues. V lost 4 bases to trimming and J lost 3 bases, with 13 bases between them. CDR3 DNA: TGTGCCAGCAGCCCCGTGGTCGGAGTCAATCAGCCCCAGCATTTT. This sequence encodes CASSPVVGVNQPQHF.

In this sample, this clonotype turned up many times. The chain has TRBV12-3 or TRBV12-4 and TRBJ1-3; no clear D. CDR3 length equals 12 residues. Trimming shortened V by 8 bases and J by 2 bases, and 7 bases separated the two germline ends. CDR3 sequence: CASSKPGNTIYF. The CDR3 nucleotides read TGTGCCAGCTCAAAACCTGGAAACACCATATATTTT.

There are many counts of this clonotype. This chain connects TRBV20-1 to TRBJ2-3, with 9 bases fitting TRBD2. V trimming: 6 bases; J trimming: 2 bases; junction bases outside the gene matches: 6. The CDR3 contains 14 residues. From germline, CDR1 is DFQATT and CDR2 SNEGSKA (reference sequence). The DNA for the CDR3 is TGCAGTGCCCCCCTAGCGGGAATCACAGATACGCAGTATTTT. It specifies CSAPLAGITDTQYF.

This clonotype has ten or more counts. This chain joins TRBV29-1 and TRBJ2-5, with 8 positions matching TRBD2. The CDR3 sequence is 12 residues long. Germline CDR1 SQVTM, CDR2 ANQGSEA. V lost 7 bases to trimming and J lost 4 bases; unmatched junction nucleotides: 5. CDR3 DNA sequence: TGCAGCGGACTCGGGGGGGGAGAGACCCAGTACTTC. Its translation is CSGLGGGETQYF. The full variable domain, with the rest looked up from reference TRBV29-1 and TRBJ2-5, is SAVISQKPSRDICQRGTSLTIQCQVDSQVTMMFWYRQQPGQSLTLIATANQGSEATYESGFVIDKFPISRPNLTFSTLTVSNMSPEDSSIYLCSGLGGGETQYFGPGTRLLVL.

This clonotype showed up many times. The chain has TRBV4-3 and TRBJ2-3, with D hard to call. V was cut by 3 bases and J by 3 bases, with 22 bases left in between. CDR1 is LGHNA, CDR2 YSLEER, per germline. The CDR3 contains 18 residues. For the CDR3, the DNA is TGCGCCAGCAGCCAGCACCTCCTAGGACGTACACCAACAGATACGCAGTATTTT. Translating gives CASSQHLLGRTPTDTQYF.

This clonotype was detected ten times or more. J is TRBJ2-2 and V is TRBV29-1; no definite D call. The CDR3 has 12 residues. Germline V gene sequence: CDR1 SQVTM, CDR2 ANQGSEA. The ends were cut back, 4 bases at V and 5 bases at J, with 8 bases in the middle. The CDR3 spells CSVAVATGELFF. The CDR3 bases are TGCAGCGTTGCGGTGGCAACCGGGGAGCTGTTTTTT.

This clonotype was seen repeatedly, ten times or more. The CDR3 is CATSDTDRGTPDTQYF. The CDR3 DNA follows: TGTGCCACCAGTGATACCGACAGGGGCACCCCGGATACGCAGTATTTT. The gene calls are TRBV24-1 and TRBJ2-3; TRBD1 aligns across 8 bases. The CDR3 has 16 amino acids. The junction had 10 bases not matched to a gene; V was cut back by 3 bases and J by 6 bases. Germline loops: CDR1 KGHDR, CDR2 SFDVKD.

This clonotype was seen ten or more times. The genes are TRBV7-9 and TRBJ2-1; D is unclear. The CDR3 covers 12 residues. Trimming left V 1 base short and J 8 bases short, with 6 bases between. From germline, CDR1 is SEHNR and CDR2 FQNEAQ (reference sequence). The DNA for the CDR3 is TGTGCCAGCAGCTTAGAACGTGATGAGCAGTTCTTC. Translation: CASSLERDEQFF.

This clonotype was found many times. V gene TRBV4-3 combines with J gene TRBJ2-2; tentatively, D is TRBD2 (5 bases). Trimming shortened V by 8 bases and J by 4 bases, and 11 bases separated the two germline ends. The CDR3 contains 13 residues. The germline V gene has CDR1 LGHNA and CDR2 YSLEER. The CDR3 loop is CASRGASTGELFF. The DNA for the CDR3 is TGCGCCAGCCGGGGAGCCTCCACCGGGGAGCTGTTTTTT.